Below, 15 T cell receptor beta chains from the same sample are listed, as sequenced in a study of blood T cell repertoires in COVID-19. Assay: immunoSEQ multiplex PCR; the TCRdb copy retains only in-frame clones and omits some. The profile shows 140,000 or so clones, approximately 90% of them singletons. Sequenced input: peripheral blood. The source of these receptors is a human donor in a cohort sampled during active COVID-19.

This chain uses TRBV27 with TRBJ1-2; D may be TRBD1 (6 bases). The V gene lost 3 bases and the J gene lost 4 bases, with 12 bases spanning the gap. This CDR3 is 14 amino acids long. Looked up from germline, CDR1 is MNHEY and CDR2 is SMNVEV (reference sequence). The DNA for the CDR3 is TGTGCCAGCAGTTTTCGGGGGGGCAGCTATGGCTACACCTTC. Translation: CASSFRGGSYGYTF.

The V and J genes are TRBV7-9 and TRBJ1-1; D possibly corresponds to TRBD1 (6 bases). V was pared by 3 bases and J by 5 bases, with 16 bases between. The germline CDR1 and CDR2 sequences are SEHNR and FQNEAQ (reference sequence). The CDR3 spans 15 residues. The CDR3: CASSLGGPDVTEAFF. CDR3 DNA sequence: TGTGCCAGCAGCTTGGGGGGGCCGGATGTTACTGAAGCTTTCTTT.

The chain is built from TRBV19 and TRBJ2-3, with D possibly TRBD1 on 5 matching bases. CDR1 and CDR2 from the germline V gene are LNHDA and SQIVND (reference sequence). The CDR3 spans 16 residues. V gave up 5 bases and J gave up 1 base, with 16 bases separating them. The CDR3 region has the DNA TGTGCCAGTAGTCATATATGGCAGGGTGGCACAGATACGCAGTATTTT. This gives the protein CASSHIWQGGTDTQYF.

This chain joins TRBV4-3 and TRBJ2-1; 11 bases line up with TRBD2. The trim removed 2 bases at V and 4 bases at J, leaving 4 bases unmatched. Germline V gene lookup returns CDR1 LGHNA and CDR2 YSLEER. The CDR3 is 16 amino acids. The DNA for the CDR3 is TGCGCCAGCAGCCAACTAGCGGGGGGACCATACAATGAGCAGTTCTTC. Translating it yields CASSQLAGGPYNEQFF.

Regarding this clone: The same CDR3 arises from other DNA sequences in this sample as well. J is TRBJ1-3 and V is TRBV9, with 7 bases fitting TRBD1. The CDR3 totals 14 residues. Germline V gene data show CDR1 as SGDLS and CDR2 as YYNGEE. V trimming: 2 bases; J trimming: 2 bases; junction bases outside the gene matches: 1. In DNA, the CDR3 is TGTGCCAGCAGCGTCACAGGGGCTGGAAACACCATATATTTT. Amino acid sequence: CASSVTGAGNTIYF.

The CDR3 is CASSLAGRGKAGANVLTF. The CDR3 DNA is TGTGCCAGCAGCTTAGCCGGCAGGGGAAAGGCTGGGGCCAACGTCCTGACTTTC. The gene calls are TRBV7-2 and TRBJ2-6; D may be TRBD1 (6 bases). This CDR3 contains 18 residues. Trimming took 0 bases from V and 2 from J, leaving 14 bases between them. From germline, CDR1 is SGHTA and CDR2 FQGNSA.

The V and J genes are TRBV9 and TRBJ1-2; TRBD1 is a possible D gene (6 bases). The CDR3 loop spans 14 amino acids. Germline V gene data show CDR1 as SGDLS and CDR2 as YYNGEE. Deletions cut 4 bases from V and 8 bases from J, with 18 bases between. The CDR3 loop is CASSSRGYDFGYTF. The CDR3 nucleotides are TGTGCCAGCAGCTCAAGGGGGTACGACTTCGGCTACACCTTC.

The rearrangement uses TRBV19 and TRBJ2-3; 7 bases fit TRBD1. Germline-derived CDR1 and CDR2 are LNHDA and SQIVND (reference sequence). V lost 10 bases to trimming and J lost 2 bases; unmatched junction nucleotides: 18. The CDR3 consists of 17 residues. The CDR3 DNA is TGTGCCACCTCGAAATCGTTAGGTACAGGGGACACAGATACGCAGTATTTT. It specifies CATSKSLGTGDTDTQYF.

The rearrangement joins TRBV4-3 to TRBJ1-6; a possible D gene is TRBD1 (5 bases). The V gene's germline CDR1 is LGHNA and CDR2 YSLEER. V lost 0 bases to trimming and J lost 10 bases, with 13 bases between them. This CDR3 region has 15 residues. CDR3 DNA sequence: TGCGCCAGCAGCCAAGATTTAGGGGTTAGGTCACCCCTCCACTTT. It yields the protein CASSQDLGVRSPLHF.

The chain combines TRBV5-4 with TRBJ2-3; TRBD2 is a possible D gene (7 bases). Germline V lookup: CDR1 SGHNT, CDR2 YYREEE (reference sequence). This CDR3 has 15 residues. Between the trimmed V and J ends, which lost 3 bases and 4 bases, there was a span of 15 bases. In DNA form, the CDR3 reads TGTGCCAGCAGCTCCCTAGCGGAGGGGGCAGATACGCAGTATTTT. Amino acid sequence: CASSSLAEGADTQYF.

V and J are TRBV27 and TRBJ2-1; 7 bases fit TRBD2. Germline V gene lookup returns CDR1 MNHEY and CDR2 SMNVEV (reference sequence). The CDR3 is 15 amino acids. V trimming: 4 bases; J trimming: 3 bases; junction bases outside the gene matches: 6. The CDR3 DNA follows: TGTGCCAGCAGTTCGACTAGCCCCCACTACAATGAGCAGTTCTTC. It specifies CASSSTSPHYNEQFF.

This clone was detected a few times. The chain couples TRBV4-3 to TRBJ1-2; TRBD1 matches at 7 bases. The V and J ends lost 3 bases and 2 bases, in that order; junction bases with no gene match: 9. The CDR3 runs 16 residues. Germline values: CDR1 LGHNA, CDR2 YSLEER. This chain's CDR3 is CASSHGTGAKNYGYTF. As DNA, the CDR3 is TGCGCCAGCAGCCATGGTACAGGGGCGAAAAACTATGGCTACACCTTC.

V and J are TRBV6-6 and TRBJ2-2; D may be TRBD1 (6 bases). Trimming cost V 5 bases and J 1 base, with 17 bases left between them. The CDR3 is made up of 17 amino acids. CDR1 and CDR2 (germline): MNHNY, SVGAGI (reference sequence). CDR3 region: CASSRNMGHLNTGELFF. As DNA, the CDR3 is TGTGCCAGCAGTCGAAATATGGGACACTTGAACACCGGGGAGCTGTTTTTT.

This clone has just one count. The chain employs TRBV6-6 and TRBJ2-3; 9 bases are shared with TRBD2. The germline V gene encodes CDR1 MNHNY and CDR2 SVGAGI (reference sequence). Trimming took 2 bases from V and 4 from J; bases not matched to a gene: 7. This CDR3 is built from 16 residues. In DNA form, the CDR3 reads TGTGCCAGCAGTTACGACCGGCGGGGGGGCCCAGATACGCAGTATTTT. It specifies CASSYDRRGGPDTQYF.

CDR3 DNA: TGCGCCAGCAGCTTGGGCGGACAGGGGGCGTGGACCGGGGAGCTGTTTTTT. Translation: CASSLGGQGAWTGELFF. The rearrangement links TRBV5-1 to TRBJ2-2, with 11 bases lining up with TRBD1. Germline V gives CDR1 SGHRS, CDR2 YFSETQ. The CDR3 length is 17 residues. Germline trimming cut 0 bases from V and 5 bases from J; bases unmatched to any gene: 6.